Following are 6 T cell receptor beta chains from one sample sequenced in a study of blood T cell repertoires in COVID-19. Measured with immunoSEQ multiplex PCR; TCRdb has only the in-frame clones, and not every one. The profile shows more than 65,000 clones, 90% to 95% of them singletons. The sequenced material came from peripheral blood. These receptors came from a human donor in a cohort sampled during active COVID-19.

The J gene is TRBJ2-2, the V gene TRBV10-3; D may be TRBD2 (6 bases). The CDR3 loop spans 14 amino acids. V gave up 8 bases and J gave up 1 base, with 11 bases separating them. Germline-derived CDR1 and CDR2 are ENHRY and SYGVKD. The CDR3 sequence is CAISGTGNTGELFF. CDR3 nucleotide sequence: TGTGCCATCTCCGGGACTGGGAACACCGGGGAGCTGTTTTTT.

The rearrangement uses TRBV3-1 (or the pseudogene TRBV3-2) and TRBJ1-1; 7 positions agree with TRBD1. The V gene's germline CDR1 is LGHDT and CDR2 YNNKEL (reference sequence). This CDR3 contains 14 residues. J gave up 7 bases and V 3 bases, and 8 bases lay outside the gene matches. The CDR3, as DNA: TGTGCCAGCAGCCATCATGACCAGGGGGGTGAAGCTTTCTTT. Translation gives CASSHHDQGGEAFF.

The J gene is TRBJ1-5, the V gene TRBV27; tentative D call: TRBD1 (6 bases). The CDR3 has 15 residues. V lost 2 bases and J 4 bases, leaving 12 bases between the germline ends. Germline V CDR1 and CDR2: MNHEY, SMNVEV (reference sequence). The CDR3: CASSLKGGANQPQHF. In DNA form, the CDR3 reads TGTGCCAGCAGTTTAAAGGGGGGGGCTAATCAGCCCCAGCATTTT.

This chain uses TRBV27 with TRBJ1-1, with D possibly matching TRBD1 (5 bases). Germline loops: CDR1 MNHEY, CDR2 SMNVEV (reference sequence). This CDR3 region has 13 residues. Trimming removed 3 bases from V and 5 bases from J, with 10 bases in between. CDR3 protein: CASSLKGRTEAFF. The DNA of the CDR3 is TGTGCCAGCAGTTTGAAGGGGAGGACTGAAGCTTTCTTT.

This clone came up once. The chain employs TRBV6-5 and TRBJ2-6; a possible D gene is TRBD2 (5 bases). The CDR3 spans 15 residues. Trimming stripped 2 bases from V and 0 bases from J, with 5 bases between. CDR1 is MNHEY, CDR2 SVGAGI, per germline. CDR3 nucleotide sequence: TGTGCCAGCAGTTACGGAGGCTCTGGGGCCAACGTCCTGACTTTC. Translated, it gives CASSYGGSGANVLTF.

V usage is TRBV7-9 and J usage is TRBJ2-7, with 9 positions matching TRBD1. The CDR3 is 18 amino acids. The V segment lost 4 bases and the J segment 4 bases; nucleotides outside the gene matches: 17. The germline CDR1 and CDR2 sequences are SEHNR and FQNEAQ (reference sequence). DNA for the CDR3: TGTGCCAGCAGCTCGTCCCGGGACAGGGCCCGATTTCCTTACGAGCAGTACTTC. Translation: CASSSSRDRARFPYEQYF. Combining the CDR3 with reference TRBV7-9 and TRBJ2-7 gives the whole variable domain DTGVSQNPRHKITKRGQNVTFRCDPISEHNRLYWYRQTLGQGPEFLTYFQNEAQLEKSRLLSDRFSAERPKGSFSTLEIQRTEQGDSAMYLCASSSSRDRARFPYEQYFGPGTRLTVT.